This T cell receptor (beta chain) is from a study of blood T cell repertoires in COVID-19. About the research overall: Donors in the United States, Italy and Spain gave samples during acute or convalescent COVID-19.

The CDR3 has 15 residues. Germline V gene sequence: CDR1 MNHEY, CDR2 SVGAGI. V was shortened by 2 bases and J by 2 bases, with 13 bases between the two germline ends. In the study's own analysis: From reference gene primer amplification, estimates of nucleated cell counts were derived. Here immunoSEQ multiplex PCR was the method, and the copy in TCRdb shows in-frame clones only, minus some. The DNA gave D and trimming, while V, J and clone size come from that table. The table has 150,000 to 200,000 clones, about 92% seen once; the top ten hold roughly 2%. The TCR was taken from a woman aged 55-70 years with COVID-19, enrolled during active disease. This sequence joins TRBV6-5 and TRBJ2-7; D might be TRBD1 (6 bases). Sequences were obtained from peripheral blood. The CDR3: CASSYVGEGAYEQYF. The CDR3 DNA sequence: TGTGCCAGCAGTTACGTTGGCGAGGGGGCCTACGAGCAGTACTTC.